The following is a T cell receptor (beta chain) sequence with its context. Random hexamers were used to reverse transcribe the RNA input (roughly 0.5 to 1 ug). TCRdb processed the immunoSEQ multiplex PCR reads anew with MiXCR; each CDR3 protein has one entry. The sample has approximately 180,000 distinct CDR3 sequences; around 90% are singletons. This record comes from a study of CD8 T cells in Susac syndrome. Germline V gene sequence: CDR1 MGHRA, CDR2 YSYEKL. V lost 3 bases and J 1 base, leaving 9 bases between the germline ends. The CDR3 length is 14 residues. The V call is TRBV4-1, the J call TRBJ1-1; a possible D gene is TRBD1 (5 bases). Material: CD4+ T cells from PBMCs. The receptor comes from a human donor with Susac syndrome. The CDR3 DNA reads TGCGCCAGCAGCCACCCGAGGGGGAACACTGAAGCTTTCTTT. It is translated as CASSHPRGNTEAFF.